This T cell receptor beta chain appears in the sequencing data of a study of blood T cell repertoires in COVID-19. Authors' analysis steps: Amplifying reference gene primers gave estimates of nucleated cell counts. The method was immunoSEQ multiplex PCR; TCRdb's version includes in-frame clones alone and lacks a portion of them. Clonal size and the V and J genes are those of that table, whereas D and trimming came from the DNA. The repertoire holds 150,000 to 200,000 clones, with around 80% as singletons. The CDR3 runs to 14 residues. V lost 4 bases to trimming and J lost 3 bases, with 12 bases between them. Germline assignment: CDR1 LGHDT and CDR2 YNNKEL (reference sequence).

The sequenced material came from peripheral blood. The chain carries TRBV3-1 (or the pseudogene TRBV3-2) and TRBJ1-2; maybe TRBD1 (6 bases). The source is a woman aged 80 or older with COVID-19, enrolled during active disease. The CDR3 DNA reads TGTGCCAGCAGCCTTGGCGGGGGGCACTATGGCTACACCTTC. Translation: CASSLGGGHYGYTF.